What follows is one T cell receptor (beta chain) and its context. What it binds is not known. Profiled with immunoSEQ multiplex PCR; TCRdb holds only in-frame clones, not every one. The sample has about 92,000 clones; roughly 80% are singletons. The sample belongs to a study of graft-versus-host responses after intestinal transplantation. As for the study in general: Recipients were all induced with anti-thymocyte globulin, then given tacrolimus and steroids for around three years.

The study, taken as a whole, reports: Researchers found GvH clones in recipient marrow, and some showed up first in ileum or blood. Early after transplant, HvG clones declined as circulating GvH clones peaked.

This TCR was sampled from a human donor who received an intestinal transplant. The sequenced sample was unstimulated CD8+ T cells sorted from spleen or lymph node cells, obtained before intestinal transplant.

The CDR3 nucleotides read TGTGCCAGTAGTATGGACAGGGGACTTCTTAGGGACACTGAAGCTTTCTTT. Amino acids: CASSMDRGLLRDTEAFF. V usage is TRBV19 and J usage is TRBJ1-1; 9 nucleotides match TRBD1. The trim removed 3 bases at V and 3 bases at J, leaving 11 bases unmatched. This CDR3 is 17 amino acids long. Per the germline V gene, CDR1 is LNHDA and CDR2 is SQIVND (reference sequence). The full variable domain, completed using reference TRBV19 and TRBJ1-1, is DGGITQSPKYLFRKEGQNVTLSCEQNLNHDAMYWYRQDPGQGLRLIYYSQIVNDFQKGDIAEGYSVSREKKESFPLTVTSAQKNPTAFYLCASSMDRGLLRDTEAFFGQGTRLTVV.